This passage covers 24 T cell receptor beta chains from one sample sequenced in a study of T cells expressing NK-cell markers. TCRdb re-called the 5' RACE reads and catalogs CDR3 proteins one per entry, DNA excluded. Here the sample table reports some 410,000 distinct CDR3 sequences. The sample taken for sequencing was blood T cells: a sorted CD56 or NKG2C T cell subset, CD4+ or CD8+ T cells, or bulk PBMC T cells (not recorded which). These receptors were collected from a woman between 18 and 75 years old in good health.

The chain employs TRBV7-9 and TRBJ2-3; the TCRdb D gene call, TRBD1, has no DNA to confirm it. Germline V gene sequence: CDR1 SEHNR, CDR2 FQNEAQ (reference sequence). The CDR3 has 14 residues. The CDR3 is CASSLDRDTDTQYF. Using reference TRBV7-9 and TRBJ2-3 for the parts outside the CDR3, the full variable domain is DTGVSQNPRHKITKRGQNVTFRCDPISEHNRLYWYRQTLGQGPEFLTYFQNEAQLEKSRLLSDRFSAERPKGSFSTLEIQRTEQGDSAMYLCASSLDRDTDTQYFGPGTRLTVL.

V and J are TRBV6-5 and TRBJ2-3. From germline, CDR1 is MNHEY and CDR2 SVGAGI. This CDR3 comprises 14 residues. CDR3: CASSYSSPTDTQYF.

V and J are TRBV5-1 and TRBJ2-1. Germline assignment: CDR1 SGHRS and CDR2 YFSETQ. CDR3 length: 14 amino acids. CDR3 sequence reads: CASSFRDYYNEQFF. Complete variable domain (other parts from reference TRBV5-1 and TRBJ2-1): KAGVTQTPRYLIKTRGQQVTLSCSPISGHRSVSWYQQTPGQGLQFLFEYFSETQRNKGNFPGRFSGRQFSNSRSEMNVSTLELGDSALYLCASSFRDYYNEQFFGPGTRLTVL.

This chain joins TRBV6-5 and TRBJ2-7; with no DNA, the TCRdb D assignment of TRBD1 cannot be verified. CDR1 is MNHEY, CDR2 SVGAGI, per germline. The CDR3 covers 12 residues. The CDR3 sequence is CASRGQGGEQYF.

CDR3: CASSLEIRLGGELFF. The chain combines TRBV5-1 with TRBJ2-2. This CDR3 comprises 15 residues. Per the germline V gene, CDR1 is SGHRS and CDR2 is YFSETQ.

This sequence joins TRBV11-2 and TRBJ2-1; the D call of TRBD2 rests on TCRdb alone, since no DNA is present to check it. Germline V CDR1 and CDR2: SGHAT, FQNNGV. The CDR3 is made up of 14 amino acids. The CDR3 protein is CASSPVTSRLAQFF.

The V call is TRBV7-2, the J call TRBJ2-3. The germline V gene has CDR1 SGHTA and CDR2 FQGNSA. The CDR3 runs to 16 residues. CDR3 amino acids: CASSLHRGLGTDTQYF.

The chain uses TRBV29-1 and TRBJ2-7; the D call of TRBD1 rests on TCRdb alone, since no DNA is present to check it. Germline CDR1 reads SQVTM; CDR2 reads ANQGSEA. The CDR3 totals 16 residues. The CDR3 spells CSVSGAGGGLSYEQYF.

The V call is TRBV6-5, the J call TRBJ2-1; there is no DNA to check the TCRdb D call of TRBD1. Germline CDR1 is MNHEY and CDR2 is SVGAGI. The CDR3 is 16 residues long. CDR3 protein: CASSYRRQGTHNEQFF.

V gene TRBV29-1 combines with J gene TRBJ1-3; TCRdb lists TRBD1, though no DNA is available to test this call. The germline V gene encodes CDR1 SQVTM and CDR2 ANQGSEA. The CDR3 runs 13 residues. The CDR3: CSVISPPRNTIYF.

The rearrangement joins TRBV5-1 to TRBJ2-1; TCRdb picks TRBD1, but there is no DNA to check that call. This CDR3 contains 14 residues. Germline V gene sequence: CDR1 SGHRS, CDR2 YFSETQ. The CDR3 loop reads CASSPGYSYNEQFF.

The rearrangement joins TRBV7-9 to TRBJ1-1. The CDR3 spans 12 residues. The germline CDR1 and CDR2 sequences are SEHNR and FQNEAQ (reference sequence). CDR3 loop: CASSSIGGEAFF. The entire variable domain, with the rest obtained from reference TRBV7-9 and TRBJ1-1, is as follows: DTGVSQNPRHKITKRGQNVTFRCDPISEHNRLYWYRQTLGQGPEFLTYFQNEAQLEKSRLLSDRFSAERPKGSFSTLEIQRTEQGDSAMYLCASSSIGGEAFFGQGTRLTVV.

The chain combines TRBV28 with TRBJ2-7. Germline V gene sequence: CDR1 MDHEN, CDR2 SYDVKM. This CDR3 is built from 13 residues. This CDR3 is CASRVGLSYEQYF.

The chain combines TRBV18 with TRBJ2-6. Germline V gives CDR1 KGHSH, CDR2 LQKENI. This CDR3 comprises 15 residues. This CDR3 reads CASSGIDSGANVLTF. The whole variable domain, filled in from reference TRBV18 and TRBJ2-6, reads NAGVMQNPRHLVRRRGQEARLRCSPMKGHSHVYWYRQLPEEGLKFMVYLQKENIIDESGMPKERFSAEFPKEGPSILRIQQVVRGDSAAYFCASSGIDSGANVLTFGAGSRLTVL.

The rearrangement joins TRBV28 to TRBJ2-1; the TCRdb call, TRBD1, lacks DNA for checking. The CDR3 runs 13 residues. The germline gives CDR1 MDHEN, CDR2 SYDVKM. The CDR3 region is CASSFVQGDEQFF.

V gene TRBV6-5 combines with J gene TRBJ2-5. The CDR3 spans 12 residues. Germline loops: CDR1 MNHEY, CDR2 SVGAGI. CDR3 sequence reads: CASSNYQETQYF.

The chain recombines TRBV5-1 with TRBJ2-2; no DNA is available, so the TRBD2 call from TCRdb remains unchecked. Germline CDR1 reads SGHRS; CDR2 reads YFSETQ. The CDR3 contains 15 residues. The chain's CDR3 is CASSLVAVGTGELFF.

The V call is TRBV27, the J call TRBJ2-3; TCRdb gives TRBD2 as the D gene, but with no DNA this cannot be confirmed. The germline V gene encodes CDR1 MNHEY and CDR2 SMNVEV (reference sequence). The CDR3 sequence is 16 residues long. The CDR3 region is CASSPRTTSGGDTQYF.

The J gene is TRBJ2-5, the V gene TRBV5-1. The CDR3 is 15 amino acids. Germline V gene lookup returns CDR1 SGHRS and CDR2 YFSETQ. CDR3 amino acids: CASSSLRGLEETQYF.

V and J are TRBV29-1 and TRBJ1-2; the D call of TRBD1 rests on TCRdb alone, since no DNA is present to check it. The length of the CDR3 is 13 residues. CDR1 is SQVTM, CDR2 ANQGSEA, per germline. The CDR3 spells CSVRDRGAYGYTF. Full variable domain (remainder filled in from reference TRBV29-1 and TRBJ1-2): SAVISQKPSRDICQRGTSLTIQCQVDSQVTMMFWYRQQPGQSLTLIATANQGSEATYESGFVIDKFPISRPNLTFSTLTVSNMSPEDSSIYLCSVRDRGAYGYTFGSGTRLTVV.

The chain has TRBV2 and TRBJ2-1. The CDR3 has 14 amino acids. Germline CDR1 SNHLY, CDR2 FYNNEI. The CDR3 region is CASYRTSSYNEQFF.

The rearrangement links TRBV4-2 to TRBJ2-7; as DNA is missing, the TRBD2 call by TCRdb cannot be tested. The CDR3 contains 14 residues. Germline V lookup: CDR1 LGHNA, CDR2 YNFKEQ. CDR3 region: CASTSGGSSYEQYF.

This sequence joins TRBV7-7 and TRBJ2-7; absent DNA, TCRdb's TRBD1 call cannot be checked. This CDR3 contains 15 residues. Per the germline V gene, CDR1 is SSHAT and CDR2 is FNYEAQ (reference sequence). CDR3 region: CASSLYSDPGYEQYF.

The chain employs TRBV20-1 and TRBJ1-3. The CDR3 spans 14 residues. In germline, CDR1 is DFQATT, CDR2 SNEGSKA (reference sequence). The CDR3 is CSARDDRSGNTIYF.